This is a list of T cell receptor beta chains from one sample in a study of T-cell memory formation after mild COVID-19. MiXCR, applied by TCRdb to the 5' RACE reads, yields one record per CDR3 protein. The repertoire holds 130,000 to 150,000 distinct CDR3 sequences, with 6% to 7% as singletons. Sequencing input: PBMCs or a T cell subset sorted from them (not recorded which). These receptors all come from an adult woman who had mild COVID-19 (a few samples of this study predate the infection). Cell type and time point are not known. CDR3s leave out the opening cysteine and the closing phenylalanine or tryptophan.

J gene	V gene	CDR3 length	CDR3 protein
TRBJ1-1	TRBV5-1	14	ASSVRDRGRKTEAF
TRBJ2-7	TRBV5-1	12	ASSLFSGSYEQY
TRBJ2-3	TRBV7-3	11	ASSPGLSDTQY
TRBJ2-1	TRBV7-2	13	ASSPALAPNNEQF
TRBJ2-5	TRBV5-1	13	ASSPSGQGIETQY
TRBJ2-2	TRBV27	16	ASSSRTGLAHNTGELF
TRBJ2-3	TRBV7-2	14	ASSLLVAGGRGTQY
TRBJ1-1	TRBV7-2	11	ASSLGPRVEAF
TRBJ1-2	TRBV5-4	11	ASRRGGDYGYT
TRBJ2-1	TRBV7-9	11	ASTESQDRAVF
TRBJ2-1	TRBV6-5	13	ASSSQGALGNEQF
TRBJ2-7	TRBV6-5	11	ASSYPPPYEQY
TRBJ2-1	TRBV4-1	13	ASSQDGGGYNEQF
TRBJ2-1	TRBV18	11	ASSGQAYNEQF
TRBJ1-2	TRBV5-8	13	ASSLFRGVSHGYT
TRBJ1-3	TRBV20-1	12	SARMETPGNTIY
TRBJ1-5	TRBV6-2/TRBV6-3	11	ASTGTGNQPQH
TRBJ1-3	TRBV6-5	15	ASSYSRRSYSGNTIY
TRBJ1-1	TRBV7-2	15	ASSLAPQGVLNTEAF
TRBJ1-2	TRBV6-6	15	ASRRRDRGPTNYGYT
TRBJ2-2	TRBV30	12	AWSVRSGAGELF
TRBJ2-5	TRBV7-2	10	ASSLAELTQY
TRBJ1-4	TRBV3-1	10	ASSQLPEKLF
TRBJ2-1	TRBV10-3	15	AITRTPQSGGVNEQF
TRBJ2-2	TRBV7-3	13	ASSPKGLAGTELF
TRBJ1-2	TRBV18	12	ASVGTQSNYGYT
TRBJ2-5	TRBV7-9	11	ASSLAPSETQY
TRBJ2-2	TRBV7-6	14	ASSLDSLPNTGELF
TRBJ2-2	TRBV24-1	12	APRKGAETGELF
TRBJ1-4	TRBV18	13	ASSPPPGGSEKLF
TRBJ2-6	TRBV24-1	14	ATSQREISGANVLT
TRBJ2-2	TRBV24-1	13	ATSDPGRLTGELF
TRBJ1-2	TRBV6-5	12	ASSYERKNYGYT
TRBJ2-3	TRBV25-1	12	ASSAEGNTDTQY
TRBJ2-6	TRBV3-1	13	ASSQAGVGANVLT
TRBJ2-1	TRBV9	13	ASSVLAGDYNEQF
TRBJ2-1	TRBV12-3/TRBV12-4	11	ASSPRPGNEQF
TRBJ1-1	TRBV11-2	11	ASSLEPLSEAF
TRBJ2-1	TRBV6-5	13	ASSSGGVSYNEQF
TRBJ1-5	TRBV25-1	13	ASSEAGVSNQPQH
TRBJ2-5	TRBV20-1	11	SARTTSGETQY
TRBJ2-3	TRBV12-3/TRBV12-4	16	ASSSPLGAGASTDTQY
TRBJ2-3	TRBV20-1	10	SAGVGGNTQY
TRBJ2-1	TRBV14	12	ASSQLLDSNEQF
TRBJ2-5	TRBV5-1	12	ASSGAGILETQY
TRBJ2-6	TRBV23-1	15	ASSHRQAACGANVLT
TRBJ2-3	TRBV12-3/TRBV12-4	13	ASSPGGTAIDMQY
TRBJ2-1	TRBV6-5	14	ASSSFGTGAYNEQF
TRBJ2-1	TRBV5-1	13	ASSDPGTFNNEQF
TRBJ2-1	TRBV18	11	ASSPNGADEQF
TRBJ1-1	TRBV6-2/TRBV6-3	11	ASSYSMVQGAF
TRBJ2-5	TRBV18	12	ASSKQGIQETQY
TRBJ2-3	TRBV24-1	13	ATSNYRGNTDTQY
TRBJ2-1	TRBV5-1	13	ASSVREGLSNEQF
TRBJ1-2	TRBV29-1	12	SVLTGPANYGYT